A single sample is the source of the 30 T cell receptor beta chains below, sequenced in a study of T cells after yellow fever vaccination. TCRdb fed the 5' RACE reads into MiXCR, producing one record per CDR3 protein. Among 500,000 to 700,000 distinct CDR3 sequences listed, under 25% were seen once. Sequencing used PBMCs, obtained 15 days after the yellow fever booster vaccination. These receptors originate from a man aged 30-40 years who received the YFV17D yellow fever vaccine.

This clonotype was counted between two and nine times. The chain links TRBV20-1 to TRBJ2-5; 7 bases line up with TRBD2. CDR1 and CDR2 (germline): DFQATT, SNEGSKA (reference sequence). CDR3 length: 15 residues. The V and J ends lost 2 bases and 2 bases, in that order; junction bases with no gene match: 8. The CDR3 DNA sequence: TGCAGTGCTAGACCCACGGGGGGAAAACAAGAGACCCAGTACTTC. Translated: CSARPTGGKQETQYF.

In this sample, this clonotype turned up many times. The CDR3 sequence: CSGQGSTEAFF. The DNA of the CDR3 is TGCAGCGGACAGGGAAGCACTGAAGCTTTCTTT. This rearrangement joins TRBV29-1 to TRBJ1-1, with TRBD1 identical over 7 bases. Looked up from germline, CDR1 is SQVTM and CDR2 is ANQGSEA. The CDR3 covers 11 residues. V was pared by 7 bases and J by 4 bases, with 3 bases of the junction left unmatched.

This chain joins TRBV7-8 and TRBJ2-2, with a tentative D call TRBD2 (6 bases). Germline assignment: CDR1 SGHVS and CDR2 FQNEAQ. V was pared by 1 base and J by 5 bases, with 14 bases between. The CDR3 runs 16 residues. The CDR3 loop reads CASSLGVAGYTGELFF. The DNA for the CDR3 is TGTGCCAGCAGCTTAGGAGTTGCGGGATATACCGGGGAGCTGTTTTTT.

This clonotype was seen only a few times. The chain links TRBV20-1 to TRBJ2-5; TRBD1 aligns across 10 bases. Germline values: CDR1 DFQATT, CDR2 SNEGSKA (reference sequence). CDR3 length equals 15 residues. V lost 6 bases, J lost 1 base, and 8 bases stayed unmatched. CDR3 coding DNA: TGCAGTGCAGGACAGGGGGTCGCCTTCCAAGAGACCCAGTACTTC. It codes for CSAGQGVAFQETQYF.

This clonotype has only a few counts. The rearrangement links TRBV27 to TRBJ1-2; 11 positions match TRBD1. The J segment lost 4 bases and the V segment lost 5 bases, leaving 12 bases of the junction unmatched. Germline CDR1 reads MNHEY; CDR2 reads SMNVEV (reference sequence). This CDR3 is 17 amino acids long. CDR3 DNA sequence: TGTGCCAGCAGTCCCTCCTCCTCCGGGACAGGGGGCTATGGCTACACCTTC. Protein product: CASSPSSSGTGGYGYTF.

This clonotype has a handful of counts. The V and J genes are TRBV28 and TRBJ2-3, with D possibly TRBD1 on 6 matching bases. Germline values: CDR1 MDHEN, CDR2 SYDVKM. The CDR3 consists of 15 residues. Trimming cost V 2 bases and J 1 base, with 10 bases left between them. The CDR3 DNA reads TGTGCCAGCAGTTTACCAGGGGTGGGCACAGATACGCAGTATTTT. Protein sequence: CASSLPGVGTDTQYF.

This clonotype was counted between two and nine times. V is TRBV4-1 and J is TRBJ2-7, with 9 nucleotides matching TRBD2. The CDR3 is made up of 15 amino acids. Germline lookup yields CDR1 MGHRA and CDR2 YSYEKL. The V segment lost 1 base and the J segment 3 bases; nucleotides outside the gene matches: 4. CDR3 nucleotide sequence: TGCGCCAGCAGCCAAGTCCTAGCGGGGAGCTACGAGCAGTACTTC. Translated, it gives CASSQVLAGSYEQYF.

The chain uses TRBV5-1 and TRBJ2-3; 8 positions match TRBD1. This CDR3 has 17 residues. Trimming took 1 base from V and 5 from J; bases not matched to a gene: 12. In germline, CDR1 is SGHRS, CDR2 YFSETQ. DNA of the CDR3: TGCGCCAGCAGCTTGTTGATAGGGACAGGAGCTGGAGATACGCAGTATTTT. Protein product: CASSLLIGTGAGDTQYF.

The rearrangement joins TRBV6-2 or TRBV6-3 to TRBJ2-3, with TRBD2 matching 10 bases. This CDR3 spans 16 amino acids. V shed 2 bases, J shed 6 bases, and the junction held 8 bases outside the gene matches. Germline V gene sequence: CDR1 MNHEY, CDR2 SVGEGT. The CDR3 DNA reads as TGTGCCAGCAGTTACCCCCTAGCGGGAGCAGGGGATACGCAGTATTTT. Protein product: CASSYPLAGAGDTQYF.

V usage is TRBV5-5 and J usage is TRBJ2-7; D may be TRBD1 (6 bases). Germline CDR1 SGHKS, CDR2 YYEKEE (reference sequence). V lost 2 bases to trimming and J lost 0 bases, with 9 bases between them. CDR3 length equals 14 residues. CDR3 DNA sequence: TGTGCCAGCAGCTTTCAGACAGGCTCCTACGAGCAGTACTTC. It translates to CASSFQTGSYEQYF.

This clonotype has just a few counts. This chain connects TRBV10-3 to TRBJ2-5; D possibly matches TRBD1 or TRBD2 (6 bases each). The CDR3 spans 13 residues. The germline V and J ends were trimmed by 8 bases and 4 bases, with 14 bases remaining between them. Germline lookup yields CDR1 ENHRY and CDR2 SYGVKD. CDR3 region: CAIGGGGRETQYF. Here the CDR3 DNA reads TGTGCCATCGGAGGGGGAGGCCGAGAGACCCAGTACTTC.

This clonotype was picked up many times. V gene TRBV27 combines with J gene TRBJ2-7; 10 positions match TRBD1. The CDR3 runs 15 residues. Unmatched junction bases numbered 6, after V lost 4 bases and J lost 3 bases. Looked up from germline, CDR1 is MNHEY and CDR2 is SMNVEV (reference sequence). The CDR3 DNA reads as TGTGCCAGCAGTTCCCTCCGGGACAGGGGCTACGAGCAGTACTTC. It yields the protein CASSSLRDRGYEQYF.

The chain recombines TRBV27 with TRBJ2-7, with TRBD1 matching over 8 bases. The trim removed 7 bases at V and 4 bases at J, leaving 6 bases unmatched. The CDR3 is made up of 13 amino acids. Looked up from germline, CDR1 is MNHEY and CDR2 is SMNVEV (reference sequence). The CDR3 region is CASKRQGAYEQYF. The CDR3 DNA follows: TGTGCCAGCAAGAGGCAGGGGGCTTACGAGCAGTACTTC.

The V gene is TRBV27, the J gene TRBJ2-4; D unresolved. V gave up 3 bases and J gave up 1 base, with 10 bases separating them. This CDR3 has 15 residues. CDR1 and CDR2 from the germline V gene are MNHEY and SMNVEV (reference sequence). CDR3 amino acids: CASSFVVGAKNIQYF. The CDR3 DNA follows: TGTGCCAGCAGTTTTGTGGTGGGGGCCAAAAACATTCAGTACTTC.

V is TRBV7-9 and J is TRBJ2-5; D gene ambiguous. CDR3 size: 13 residues. V lost 1 base, J lost 9 bases, and 12 bases lay in between. The germline V gene has CDR1 SEHNR and CDR2 FQNEAQ (reference sequence). The CDR3 protein is CASSLGTVGSQYF. The CDR3 coding sequence is TGTGCCAGCAGCTTAGGGACCGTAGGGTCCCAGTACTTC.

V and J are TRBV9 and TRBJ2-2, with a possible D match to TRBD1 (5 bases). Trimming pared 0 bases from V and 7 bases from J, leaving 10 bases between. The CDR3 runs 14 residues. Per the germline V gene, CDR1 is SGDLS and CDR2 is YYNGEE. In DNA form, the CDR3 reads TGTGCCAGCAGCGTAGGGCAGCAGGGCGGGGAGCTGTTTTTT. It codes for CASSVGQQGGELFF.

The rearrangement joins TRBV2 to TRBJ1-1; no definite D call. With 4 bases removed from V and 1 base from J, the gap between germline ends came to 10 bases. The CDR3 covers 14 residues. Germline V gene lookup returns CDR1 SNHLY and CDR2 FYNNEI. The CDR3 here is CASSGEGRNTEAFF. DNA of the CDR3: TGTGCCAGCAGTGGTGAAGGGAGGAACACTGAAGCTTTCTTT. The variable domain in full, with the rest retrieved from reference TRBV2 and TRBJ1-1, is EPEVTQTPSHQVTQMGQEVILRCVPISNHLYFYWYRQILGQKVEFLVSFYNNEISEKSEIFDDQFSVERPDGSNFTLKIRSTKLEDSAMYFCASSGEGRNTEAFFGQGTRLTVV.

The chain joins TRBV29-1 to TRBJ2-2; tentative D call: TRBD2 (6 bases). The CDR3 extends over 12 amino acids. Trimming took off 7 bases at V and 6 bases at J, with 12 bases between the two ends. CDR1 SQVTM and CDR2 ANQGSEA come from the germline V gene. The CDR3 is CSGLRGSGELFF. DNA for the CDR3: TGCAGCGGTCTCCGGGGGTCCGGGGAGCTGTTTTTT.

The chain joins TRBV28 to TRBJ2-7, with 10 nucleotides matching TRBD2. V was pared by 8 bases and J by 6 bases, with 13 bases of the junction left unmatched. CDR3 length: 15 residues. Germline assignment: CDR1 MDHEN and CDR2 SYDVKM. CDR3: CASRPQLAGQGEQYF. CDR3 sequence (DNA): TGTGCCAGCCGCCCACAACTAGCGGGACAAGGCGAGCAGTACTTC.

This clonotype was detected only a few times. J is TRBJ1-2 and V is TRBV6-6, with D uncertain. Germline assignment: CDR1 MNHNY and CDR2 SVGAGI (reference sequence). V lost 6 bases, J lost 6 bases, and 14 bases lay in between. The CDR3 consists of 13 residues. The CDR3, as DNA: TGTGCCAGCAGCCCCCAGGAATCTAATGGCTACACCTTC. Its translation: CASSPQESNGYTF.

This clonotype has a handful of counts. The V and J genes are TRBV27 and TRBJ2-2; D is ambiguous. Germline V CDR1 and CDR2: MNHEY, SMNVEV (reference sequence). Trimming stripped 2 bases from V and 4 bases from J, with 11 bases between. The CDR3 is made up of 15 amino acids. CDR3 loop: CASSLGLRSTGELFF. DNA for the CDR3: TGTGCCAGCAGTTTAGGCCTCAGGAGCACCGGGGAGCTGTTTTTT.

This clonotype showed up just a few times. The chain's CDR3 is CSAPGVAKNIQYF. CDR3 sequence (DNA): TGCAGTGCCCCCGGCGTAGCCAAAAACATTCAGTACTTC. The rearrangement links TRBV20-1 to TRBJ2-4; D is ambiguous. CDR1 DFQATT and CDR2 SNEGSKA come from the germline V gene (reference sequence). This CDR3 contains 13 residues. Deletions cut 6 bases from V and 0 bases from J, with 9 bases between.

The rearrangement uses TRBV19 and TRBJ2-1; 11 positions match TRBD2. The V segment lost 4 bases and the J segment 6 bases; nucleotides outside the gene matches: 5. The length of the CDR3 is 15 residues. The germline V gene has CDR1 LNHDA and CDR2 SQIVND (reference sequence). The CDR3 DNA follows: TGTGCCAGTAGTAAACCGGGACTAGCGGTCAATGAGCAGTTCTTC. Translating it yields CASSKPGLAVNEQFF.

This clonotype is a singleton in its sample. Written as DNA, the CDR3 is TGCAGCGTACGCCGGGCCCAAAACATTCAGTACTTC. This gives the protein CSVRRAQNIQYF. The V gene is TRBV29-1, the J gene TRBJ2-4; no firm D call. Germline V lookup: CDR1 SQVTM, CDR2 ANQGSEA. The CDR3 is 12 residues long. V was trimmed by 6 bases and J by 5 bases, leaving 11 bases between them.

The rearrangement joins TRBV9 to TRBJ1-1; possible D gene TRBD1, 5 bases. Germline assignment: CDR1 SGDLS and CDR2 YYNGEE. The CDR3 is 13 amino acids. V was clipped by 0 bases and J by 5 bases, with 8 bases between them. DNA for the CDR3: TGTGCCAGCAGCGTAGGGGGCCGGACTGAAGCTTTCTTT. Protein product: CASSVGGRTEAFF.

This clonotype was seen just once. The V gene is TRBV5-6, the J gene TRBJ1-2; the D is unclear. The CDR3 spans 16 residues. Trimming removed 1 base from V and 8 bases from J, with 21 bases in between. Germline CDR1 SGHDT, CDR2 YYEEEE. The CDR3 DNA reads as TGTGCCAGCAGCTTGAACCCGGCAGGATTCTATGGAGGCTACACCTTC. Amino acids: CASSLNPAGFYGGYTF. Together with reference TRBV5-6 and TRBJ1-2, the CDR3 gives the full variable domain: DAGVTQSPTHLIKTRGQQVTLRCSPKSGHDTVSWYQQALGQGPQFIFQYYEEEERQRGNFPDRFSGHQFPNYSSELNVNALLLGDSALYLCASSLNPAGFYGGYTFGSGTRLTVV.

This clonotype was detected a few times. The chain employs TRBV6-1 and TRBJ2-7, with TRBD1 identical over 7 bases. V trimming: 8 bases; J trimming: 1 base; junction bases outside the gene matches: 11. The CDR3 totals 15 residues. Looked up from germline, CDR1 is MNHNS and CDR2 is SASEGT. The CDR3 nucleotides are TGTGCCAGCGGTAAGGGGGCTTCTAGATCCTACGAGCAGTACTTC. Translated, it gives CASGKGASRSYEQYF.

The sample holds a few counts of this clonotype. The chain joins TRBV5-6 to TRBJ1-2; 8 bases agree with TRBD1. The CDR3 has 17 amino acids. V lost 4 bases to trimming and J lost 1 base; unmatched junction nucleotides: 12. Per the germline V gene, CDR1 is SGHDT and CDR2 is YYEEEE. The CDR3 coding sequence is TGTGCCAGCAGCACCGGACAGGGAGATTGGGGTAACTATGGCTACACCTTC. It translates to CASSTGQGDWGNYGYTF.

V is TRBV3-2 and J is TRBJ2-1; TRBD1, the table's D call, was not compared with the DNA. TRBV3-2 is noted as a pseudogene. The CDR3 sequence is 18 residues long. This chain's CDR3 is CACSKPLRRTQNDNEQFF. The CDR3 region has the DNA TGTGCCTGCTCCAAGCCGCTCCGGCGGACACAAAATGACAATGAGCAGTTCTTC.

There are a few counts of this clonotype. This rearrangement joins TRBV6-2 or TRBV6-3 to TRBJ2-1; perhaps TRBD2 as D (6 bases). This CDR3 comprises 18 residues. Looked up from germline, CDR1 is MNHEY and CDR2 is SVGEGT. V lost 3 bases and J lost 0, with 18 bases in between. The CDR3 nucleotides are TGTGCCAGCAGTTATCGCCCCCGAGGACTAAGCTCCTACAATGAGCAGTTCTTC. Its protein is CASSYRPRGLSSYNEQFF.